This T cell receptor (beta chain) was sequenced in a study of T cells in Graves' hyperthyroidism and ophthalmopathy. Newly diagnosed hyperthyroidism, duration under 2 months, in patients aged 18 to 65. RNA transcripts provided the source from which TCR beta CDR3 regions were amplified. In the first-round RT-PCR of the TCR CDR3, the HTBI primer set was used. From the multiplex PCR reads, TCRdb called clonotypes with MiXCR, one entry per CDR3 protein. The table records hundreds of thousands of distinct CDR3 sequences, approximately 14% of them present only once. The receptor was derived from a woman under 30 with Graves' hyperthyroidism. The sample consisted of blood.

CDR3 DNA sequence: TGTGCCAGCAGCCCAGCATCATGGGAGTTTGAAAAACTGTTTTTT. The encoded protein is CASSPASWEFEKLFF. V usage is TRBV7-9 and J usage is TRBJ1-4; D not resolved. Germline V gives CDR1 SEHNR, CDR2 FQNEAQ (reference sequence). Between the trimmed V and J ends, which lost 5 bases and 7 bases, there was a span of 17 bases. The CDR3 is 15 amino acids.